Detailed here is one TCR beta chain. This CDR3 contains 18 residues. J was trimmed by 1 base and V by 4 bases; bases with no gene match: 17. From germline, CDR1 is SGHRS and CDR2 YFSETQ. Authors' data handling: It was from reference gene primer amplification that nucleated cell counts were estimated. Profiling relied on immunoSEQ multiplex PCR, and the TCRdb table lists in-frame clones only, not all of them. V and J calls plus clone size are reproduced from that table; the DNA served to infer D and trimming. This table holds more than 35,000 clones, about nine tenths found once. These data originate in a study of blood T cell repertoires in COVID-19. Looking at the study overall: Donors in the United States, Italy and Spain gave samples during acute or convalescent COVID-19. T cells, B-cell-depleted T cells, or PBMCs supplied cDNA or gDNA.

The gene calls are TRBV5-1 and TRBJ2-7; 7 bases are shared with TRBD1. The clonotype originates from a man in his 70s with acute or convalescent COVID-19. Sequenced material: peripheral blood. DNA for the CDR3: TGCGCCAGCAGCCCGACGTTCCAGGGGGTAGGGTGGTCCTACGAGCAGTACTTC. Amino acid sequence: CASSPTFQGVGWSYEQYF.